This is a list of T cell receptor beta chains from one sample in a study of T cell responses to AZD1222 COVID-19 vaccine. The table came from immunoSEQ multiplex PCR; TCRdb's copy has only in-frame clones and leaves some out. The data show over 120,000 clones, roughly 92% seen once. The material sequenced was peripheral blood, taken on day 0 of AZD1222 vaccination. The receptors come from an adult in good health. CDR3s include the opening cysteine and the closing phenylalanine or tryptophan. The D gene is left open where the match is weak. Clone size, where shown, is once, few, many, or a class for clones that have expanded.

CASNTRPGTEAFF,TGTGCCAGCAATACGAGACCCGGCACTGAAGCTTTCTTT,TRBJ1-1,NA,NA,TRBV28
CASSKWESGNTIYF,TGTGCCAGCAGCAAATGGGAATCTGGAAACACCATATATTTT,TRBJ1-3,NA,NA,TRBV7-2
CASSPSWITGANVLTF,TGTGCCAGCAGCCCCAGCTGGATAACTGGGGCCAACGTCCTGACTTTC,TRBJ2-6,NA,NA,TRBV11-2
CASSDDSLNEKLFF,TGTGCCAGCAGCGATGACAGCCTTAATGAAAAACTGTTTTTT,TRBJ1-4,NA,NA,TRBV6-5
CASSERGDTRNNSPLHF,TGTGCCAGCAGTGAAAGGGGGGACACAAGGAATAATTCACCCCTCCACTTT,TRBJ1-6,NA,NA,TRBV6-1
CASSLGPSSTDTQYF,TGTGCCAGTAGTTTGGGGCCCTCTAGCACAGATACGCAGTATTTT,TRBJ2-3,NA,NA,TRBV19
CASSYSAGQGPTEAFF,TGTGCCAGCAGTTACTCGGCGGGACAGGGACCCACTGAAGCTTTCTTT,TRBJ1-1,NA,TRBD1,TRBV6-5
CASSNPAGGEGSPLHF,TGTGCCAGCAGCAATCCAGCAGGGGGCGAAGGATCACCCCTCCACTTT,TRBJ1-6,NA,TRBD1,TRBV7-9
CASSQPGLAGVGELFF,TGTGCCAGCAGCCAGCCGGGACTAGCGGGAGTCGGGGAGCTGTTTTTT,TRBJ2-2,once,TRBD2,TRBV4-2
CASSEASSSYEQYF,TGTGCCAGCAGTGAAGCCAGCAGCTCCTACGAGCAGTACTTC,TRBJ2-7,NA,NA,TRBV2
CASSHFQRTDTQYF,TGTGCCAGCTCACATTTCCAGCGCACAGATACGCAGTATTTT,TRBJ2-3,NA,NA,TRBV18
CASSSGQRGNTIYF,TGTGCCAGCAGCTCGGGACAGAGAGGAAACACCATATATTTT,TRBJ1-3,NA,TRBD1,TRBV6-2/TRBV6-3
CASSLVAGADAGELFF,TGTGCCAGCAGCTTAGTAGCGGGGGCGGATGCCGGGGAGCTGTTTTTT,TRBJ2-2,NA,TRBD2,TRBV7-8
CASSSPGASNQPQHF,TGTGCCAGCAGTAGTCCCGGGGCTAGCAATCAGCCCCAGCATTTT,TRBJ1-5,NA,NA,TRBV2
CASSPPAAGNTIYF,TGTGCCAGCTCACCACCGGCAGCTGGAAACACCATATATTTT,TRBJ1-3,NA,NA,TRBV18
CASSLSGLAGGLEQYF,TGTGCCAGCAGCCTATCGGGACTAGCGGGGGGGCTCGAGCAGTACTTC,TRBJ2-7,NA,TRBD2,TRBV7-2
CASSESIQATSYNEQFF,TGCGCCAGCAGTGAGTCGATCCAGGCAACCTCCTACAATGAGCAGTTCTTC,TRBJ2-1,NA,NA,TRBV10-1
CASSPTLANEQFF,TGTGCCAGCTCACCCACCCTGGCTAATGAGCAGTTCTTC,TRBJ2-1,NA,NA,TRBV18
CSASPAGLDVVRGYTF,TGCAGTGCTAGTCCGGCAGGGCTAGATGTAGTTCGTGGCTACACCTTC,TRBJ1-2,NA,NA,TRBV20-1
CASNDRYYSNQPQHF,TGTGCCAGTAACGACCGGTACTATAGCAATCAGCCCCAGCATTTT,TRBJ1-5,NA,NA,TRBV19
CASSFLAGTSGNYEQYF,TGTGCCAGCAGCTTTTTGGCCGGGACTAGCGGGAACTACGAGCAGTACTTC,TRBJ2-7,NA,TRBD2,TRBV5-6
CASSLIGENQETQYF,TGTGCCAGCAGTTTGATTGGGGAAAACCAAGAGACCCAGTACTTC,TRBJ2-5,NA,NA,TRBV27
CASSQADTQYF,TGTGCCAGCAGCCAAGCAGATACGCAGTATTTT,TRBJ2-3,NA,NA,TRBV3-1/TRBV3-2
CASSLLSRTDTQYF,TGTGCCAGCAGCCTACTGTCCCGCACAGATACGCAGTATTTT,TRBJ2-3,NA,NA,TRBV7-2
CASRRGSGRGTDTQYF,TGTGCCAGCAGAAGGGGAAGCGGTAGAGGCACAGATACGCAGTATTTT,TRBJ2-3,NA,NA,TRBV6-6
CASSGISGSSYEQYF,TGTGCCAGCAGTGGGATTAGCGGGAGCTCCTACGAGCAGTACTTC,TRBJ2-7,once,TRBD2,TRBV28
CASRPLVGGRLDIGELFF,TGTGCCAGCAGGCCCTTGGTCGGGGGGCGGCTTGATATCGGGGAGCTGTTTTTT,TRBJ2-2,NA,NA,TRBV28
CASTIGLGGNSPLHF,TGTGCCAGTACGATCGGACTTGGGGGGAATTCACCCCTCCACTTT,TRBJ1-6,NA,NA,TRBV19
CASSPPNSGGSRETQYF,TGTGCCAGCTCACCTCCGAATAGCGGGGGCTCCCGGGAGACCCAGTACTTC,TRBJ2-5,NA,TRBD2,TRBV18
CASSAQSAGTEAFF,TGTGCCAGCAGCGCCCAGTCGGCCGGCACTGAAGCTTTCTTT,TRBJ1-1,few,NA,TRBV9
CASSSLTTSTDTQYF,TGTGCCAGCAGCTCCCTGACAACAAGCACAGATACGCAGTATTTT,TRBJ2-3,NA,NA,TRBV7-9
CASSSGQVSNQPQHF,TGTGCCAGCAGTTCCGGACAGGTTTCCAATCAGCCCCAGCATTTT,TRBJ1-5,NA,TRBD1,TRBV28
CASSYSDTYEQYF,TGTGCCAGCAGTTACTCGGACACCTACGAGCAGTACTTC,TRBJ2-7,few,NA,TRBV6-2/TRBV6-3
CASSKGVYEQYF,TGTGCCAGCAGCAAAGGGGTCTACGAGCAGTACTTC,TRBJ2-7,NA,NA,TRBV11-3
CASSWTGGDYLYEQYF,TGTGCCAGCAGCTGGACAGGGGGGGACTACCTATACGAGCAGTACTTC,TRBJ2-7,NA,TRBD1,TRBV13
CASSTSGAQSGNTIYF,TGTGCCAGCAGTACCTCAGGGGCGCAGTCTGGAAACACCATATATTTT,TRBJ1-3,NA,NA,TRBV28
CASSQDRAIYEQYF,TGTGCCAGCAGTCAAGACAGGGCTATTTACGAGCAGTACTTC,TRBJ2-7,NA,TRBD1,TRBV25-1
CASSLAGAGELFF,TGTGCCAGCAGCTTAGCGGGGGCCGGGGAGCTGTTTTTT,TRBJ2-2,NA,NA,TRBV7-9
CASRHPANTGELFF,TGTGCCAGCCGGCATCCAGCGAACACCGGGGAGCTGTTTTTT,TRBJ2-2,few,NA,TRBV6-5
CASSSTGLAANTGELFF,TGTGCCAGCAGCTCCACCGGACTAGCGGCAAACACCGGGGAGCTGTTTTTT,TRBJ2-2,NA,TRBD2,TRBV5-4
CASSTGLNERGQYF,TGTGCCAGCAGCACCGGACTTAATGAGCGTGGGCAGTACTTC,TRBJ2-7,NA,NA,TRBV7-9
CASSLITTIEAFF,TGTGCCAGCAGCCTAATTACAACGATCGAAGCTTTCTTT,TRBJ1-1,NA,NA,TRBV28
CASSPRLSGGVWNEQFF,TGTGCCAGCAGCCCTCGGCTAAGCGGGGGGGTGTGGAATGAGCAGTTCTTC,TRBJ2-1,NA,TRBD2,TRBV5-8
CASSRQDNQPQHF,TGTGCCAGCAGTCGACAGGACAATCAGCCCCAGCATTTT,TRBJ1-5,NA,NA,TRBV12-3/TRBV12-4
CAISDSFGGQTEAFF,TGTGCCATCAGTGACAGTTTCGGGGGGCAAACTGAAGCTTTCTTT,TRBJ1-1,few,NA,TRBV10-3
CASRLTANTEAFF,TGTGCCAGCAGATTGACAGCGAACACTGAAGCTTTCTTT,TRBJ1-1,NA,NA,TRBV7-9
CSVRTGSSYEQYF,TGCAGCGTGCGGACAGGTTCCTCCTACGAGCAGTACTTC,TRBJ2-7,NA,TRBD1,TRBV29-1
CASSLVARYEQYF,TGTGCCAGCAGCTTAGTGGCTCGCTACGAGCAGTACTTC,TRBJ2-7,once,NA,TRBV7-8
CASSDRWGRSHEQYF,TGTGCCAGCAGTGACCGTTGGGGCAGGTCTCACGAGCAGTACTTC,TRBJ2-7,NA,NA,TRBV6-1
CASSEGGANYGYTF,TGTGCCAGCAGTGAGGGCGGGGCTAACTATGGCTACACCTTC,TRBJ1-2,NA,NA,TRBV6-1
CASSLGSSYGYTF,TGTGCCAGCAGCTTAGGGTCTTCCTATGGCTACACCTTC,TRBJ1-2,NA,NA,TRBV7-9
CASSKPPGQLYMNTEAFF,TGTGCCAGCAGCAAACCCCCAGGACAACTCTACATGAACACTGAAGCTTTCTTT,TRBJ1-1,NA,NA,TRBV21-1
CASSLLAGNSYGYTF,TGTGCCAGCAGCTTATTGGCCGGGAACTCCTATGGCTACACCTTC,TRBJ1-2,NA,NA,TRBV7-2
CASSIGGLPTGELFF,TGTGCCAGTAGTATAGGAGGCCTTCCCACCGGGGAGCTGTTTTTT,TRBJ2-2,NA,NA,TRBV19
CASSSGGLSDTGELFF,TGTGCCAGCAGCTCAGGGGGGCTCTCGGACACCGGGGAGCTGTTTTTT,TRBJ2-2,NA,NA,TRBV7-6
CAEGGVGTEAFF,TGTGCCGAGGGGGGCGTGGGCACTGAAGCTTTCTTT,TRBJ1-1,few,NA,TRBV6-5
CASSPRNRNTEAFF,TGTGCCAGCAGCCCACGGAACCGGAACACTGAAGCTTTCTTT,TRBJ1-1,NA,NA,TRBV3-1/TRBV3-2
CASSQGGSPLHF,TGTGCCAGCAGCCAAGGGGGTTCACCCCTCCACTTT,TRBJ1-6,once,NA,TRBV3-1/TRBV3-2